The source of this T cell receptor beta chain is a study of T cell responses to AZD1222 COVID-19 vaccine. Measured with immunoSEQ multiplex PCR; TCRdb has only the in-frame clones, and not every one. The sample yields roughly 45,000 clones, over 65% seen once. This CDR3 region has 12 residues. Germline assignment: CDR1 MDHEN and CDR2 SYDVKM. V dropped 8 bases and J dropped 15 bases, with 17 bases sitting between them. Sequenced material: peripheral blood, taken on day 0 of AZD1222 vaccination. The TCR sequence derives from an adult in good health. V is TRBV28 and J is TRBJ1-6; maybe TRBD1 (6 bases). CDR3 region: CASAPGGAILHF. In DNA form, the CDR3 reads TGTGCCAGCGCCCCTGGGGGGGCCATCCTCCACTTT.